The 30 T cell receptor beta chains in this list originate from one sample, sequenced in a study of a mutant IDH1 vaccine in newly diagnosed glioma. The data were produced by immunoSEQ multiplex PCR, yet TCRdb's version contains in-frame clones alone and is incomplete. In the table there are over 60,000 clones, roughly 76% of which are singletons. The time point was: week 35, safety follow-up. Alongside topical imiquimod, each dose of vaccine comprised 300 ug of mutant IDH1 20-mer peptide. Antigens for these TCRs are unknown. Sample: PBMCs, taken from a glioma patient whose treatment included an IDH1 peptide vaccine. These receptors originate from a middle-aged man with glioma.

The V gene is TRBV7-3, the J gene TRBJ2-1; 9 nucleotides line up with TRBD2. The CDR3 contains 14 residues. V shed 2 bases, J shed 8 bases, and the junction held 4 bases outside the gene matches. Germline assignment: CDR1 SGHTA and CDR2 FQGTGA. This CDR3 is CASSLLAGVDEQFF. As DNA, the CDR3 is TGTGCCAGCAGCTTATTAGCGGGAGTTGATGAGCAGTTCTTC.

The chain joins TRBV6-5 to TRBJ1-4; 7 positions agree with TRBD1. Germline V gives CDR1 MNHEY, CDR2 SVGAGI. This CDR3 is built from 15 residues. The V and J ends lost 0 bases and 7 bases, in that order; junction bases with no gene match: 5. The CDR3 DNA reads TGTGCCAGCAGTTACTCAGGGGGCGATAGTGAAAAACTGTTTTTT. Translated, it gives CASSYSGGDSEKLFF.

The rearrangement joins TRBV7-2 to TRBJ2-7; tentatively, D is TRBD1 (5 bases). V was pared by 2 bases and J by 2 bases, with 16 bases between. Looked up from germline, CDR1 is SGHTA and CDR2 is FQGNSA. The CDR3 sequence is 16 residues long. CDR3 bases: TGTGCCAGCAGCTTATATACAGGACATATCACCTACGAGCAGTACTTC. This gives the protein CASSLYTGHITYEQYF.

This chain connects TRBV18 to TRBJ2-3, with a possible D match to TRBD2 (6 bases). The germline gives CDR1 KGHSH, CDR2 LQKENI. Trimming pared 4 bases from V and 1 base from J, leaving 15 bases between. This CDR3 is 16 amino acids long. CDR3 residues: CASSQLADGRTDTQYF. The DNA for the CDR3 is TGTGCCAGCTCACAACTAGCTGACGGACGCACAGATACGCAGTATTTT.

The rearrangement uses TRBV6-1 and TRBJ1-4; D is unclear. Germline loops: CDR1 MNHNS, CDR2 SASEGT. The CDR3 is 15 amino acids. V was shortened by 2 bases and J by 4 bases, with 11 bases between the two germline ends. The CDR3 sequence is CASSEWPGYNEKLFF. CDR3 in DNA: TGTGCCAGCAGTGAATGGCCCGGTTATAATGAAAAACTGTTTTTT.

This chain uses TRBV6-1 with TRBJ2-7, with D perhaps matching TRBD1 (5 bases). The CDR3 spans 16 residues. Trimming removed 2 bases at V and 0 bases at J, with 14 bases between. Germline V gene data show CDR1 as MNHNS and CDR2 as SASEGT. CDR3 protein: CASSEPYKGPSYEQYF. DNA for the CDR3: TGTGCCAGCAGTGAACCATATAAGGGGCCCTCCTACGAGCAGTACTTC.

The rearrangement uses TRBV6-4 and TRBJ2-5; TRBD1 matches 8 bases. From germline, CDR1 is MRHNA and CDR2 SNTAGT. The CDR3 extends over 12 amino acids. J was trimmed by 5 bases and V by 11 bases; bases with no gene match: 7. The DNA for the CDR3 is TGTGCCGGCCAGGGGGCGGGGGAGACCCAGTACTTC. Amino acid sequence: CAGQGAGETQYF.

This chain connects TRBV25-1 to TRBJ2-6; perhaps D is TRBD1 or TRBD2 (5 bases each). The CDR3 is 18 amino acids. With 5 bases removed from V and 0 bases from J, the gap between germline ends came to 17 bases. Germline loops: CDR1 MGHDK, CDR2 SYGVNS. CDR3 protein: CASSPRGWGSSGANVLTF. Written as DNA, the CDR3 is TGTGCCAGCAGTCCTCGAGGGTGGGGGAGCTCTGGGGCCAACGTCCTGACTTTC.

This clone was recorded a few times. The V and J genes are TRBV27 and TRBJ1-5; D is undetermined. V lost 7 bases, J lost 6 bases, and 10 bases lay in between. Germline values: CDR1 MNHEY, CDR2 SMNVEV (reference sequence). CDR3 length: 12 residues. The CDR3 is CASTAPVQPQHF. DNA of the CDR3: TGTGCCAGCACCGCGCCCGTTCAGCCCCAGCATTTT.

The genes are TRBV28 and TRBJ1-3; no firm D call. Germline V gives CDR1 MDHEN, CDR2 SYDVKM. The CDR3 consists of 12 residues. V lost 7 bases and J 7 bases, leaving 11 bases between the germline ends. The CDR3 is CASKAGKNTIYF. CDR3 DNA: TGTGCCAGCAAGGCGGGGAAGAACACCATATATTTT.

This chain joins TRBV15 and TRBJ2-7, with D possibly being TRBD1 or TRBD2 (6 bases each). In germline, CDR1 is LNHNV, CDR2 YYDKDF (reference sequence). The germline V and J ends were trimmed by 0 bases and 2 bases, with 8 bases remaining between them. This CDR3 has 14 residues. The CDR3: CATSRDRGPYEQYF. CDR3 sequence (DNA): TGTGCCACCAGCAGAGACCGGGGGCCCTACGAGCAGTACTTC.

In its sample, this clone was seen once. The chain joins TRBV7-9 to TRBJ2-7; D not resolved. This CDR3 is built from 14 residues. CDR1 is SEHNR and CDR2 is FQNEAQ in the germline V gene (reference sequence). The V gene lost 0 bases and the J gene lost 5 bases, with 11 bases spanning the gap. CDR3 sequence reads: CASSLAARGHEQYF. DNA of the CDR3: TGTGCCAGCAGCTTAGCGGCCCGCGGACACGAGCAGTACTTC. The entire variable domain, with the rest obtained from reference TRBV7-9 and TRBJ2-7, is as follows: DTGVSQNPRHKITKRGQNVTFRCDPISEHNRLYWYRQTLGQGPEFLTYFQNEAQLEKSRLLSDRFSAERPKGSFSTLEIQRTEQGDSAMYLCASSLAARGHEQYFGPGTRLTVT.

The CDR3 is CAWTDRGHYGYTF. The CDR3 coding sequence is TGTGCCTGGACGGACAGGGGGCACTATGGCTACACCTTC. The chain joins TRBV30 to TRBJ1-2, with 11 bases aligning to TRBD1. V dropped 4 bases and J dropped 3; count of bases not matched to a gene: 1. The CDR3 totals 13 residues. The germline gives CDR1 GTSNPN, CDR2 SVGIG (reference sequence). The complete variable domain, with remaining parts taken from reference TRBV30 and TRBJ1-2, reads SQTIHQWPATLVQPVGSPLSLECTVEGTSNPNLYWYRQAAGRGLQLLFYSVGIGQISSEVPQNLSASRPQDRQFILSSKKLLLSDSGFYLCAWTDRGHYGYTFGSGTRLTVV.

The chain recombines TRBV6-6 with TRBJ1-1; D remains ambiguous. Trimming stripped 0 bases from V and 4 bases from J, with 12 bases between. Germline CDR1 is MNHNY and CDR2 is SVGAGI (reference sequence). CDR3 length: 15 residues. Here the CDR3 reads CASSYSTWGATEAFF. CDR3 coding DNA: TGTGCCAGCAGTTACTCCACTTGGGGTGCCACTGAAGCTTTCTTT.

This rearrangement joins TRBV4-3 to TRBJ1-2; no reliable D call. This CDR3 spans 13 amino acids. Germline V gene lookup returns CDR1 LGHNA and CDR2 YSLEER. V lost 3 bases, J lost 7 bases, and 12 bases lay in between. The CDR3 DNA reads TGCGCCAGCAGCCAGGGGATGAACGGTGGCTACACCTTC. Protein: CASSQGMNGGYTF.

V gene TRBV7-6 combines with J gene TRBJ2-7; 7 bases line up with TRBD1. CDR3 length: 12 amino acids. V lost 5 bases and J lost 5; bases outside the gene matches: 3. Germline V CDR1 and CDR2: SGHVS, FNYEAQ. This chain's CDR3 is CASSRGRDEQYF. As DNA, the CDR3 is TGTGCCAGCAGCAGGGGGCGGGACGAGCAGTACTTC.

This clone was picked up a small number of times. V is TRBV4-1 and J is TRBJ1-1; D might be TRBD1 (6 bases). Per the germline V gene, CDR1 is MGHRA and CDR2 is YSYEKL. This CDR3 spans 15 amino acids. Between the trimmed V and J ends, which lost 2 bases and 0 bases, there was a span of 10 bases. DNA for the CDR3: TGCGCCAGCAGCCAAACACAGGGTATGAACACTGAAGCTTTCTTT. This encodes CASSQTQGMNTEAFF.

V usage is TRBV18 and J usage is TRBJ1-6; 10 positions match TRBD1. This CDR3 spans 16 amino acids. V shed 5 bases and J 6 bases; nucleotides not matched to a gene: 7. Germline lookup yields CDR1 KGHSH and CDR2 LQKENI. For the CDR3, the DNA is TGTGCCAGCTCAATCTCGACAGGGGGCGGTAATTCACCCCTCCACTTT. The encoded protein is CASSISTGGGNSPLHF.

This clone was observed once. The rearrangement joins TRBV30 to TRBJ2-7; D possibly corresponds to TRBD1 (7 bases). Trimming left V 3 bases short and J 6 bases short, with 12 bases between. Germline values: CDR1 GTSNPN, CDR2 SVGIG (reference sequence). The CDR3 contains 12 residues. CDR3 sequence (DNA): TGTGCCTGGAGGGGGGGACAGTTCGAGCAGTACTTC. It yields the protein CAWRGGQFEQYF.

The chain recombines TRBV6-1 with TRBJ2-1; D is unclear. The V gene lost 2 bases and the J gene lost 9 bases, with 17 bases spanning the gap. This CDR3 contains 15 residues. Germline values: CDR1 MNHNS, CDR2 SASEGT. CDR3 residues: CASSELRGHRGEQFF. The CDR3 bases are TGTGCCAGCAGTGAATTACGCGGCCACCGAGGTGAGCAGTTCTTC.

V and J are TRBV30 and TRBJ2-7; D unclear. This CDR3 region has 13 residues. Between the trimmed V and J ends, which lost 4 bases and 6 bases, there was a span of 16 bases. CDR1 is GTSNPN, CDR2 SVGIG, per germline (reference sequence). DNA for the CDR3: TGTGCCTGGAATTTATTGGGTTCGGTCGAGCAGTACTTC. Residues: CAWNLLGSVEQYF.

This clone has a single count. The chain combines TRBV4-1 with TRBJ1-6; 10 nucleotides align to TRBD1. This CDR3 region has 15 residues. Germline V gene sequence: CDR1 MGHRA, CDR2 YSYEKL. Losses at the gene ends were 2 bases for V and 7 bases for J; bases not matched to a gene: 2. The CDR3 nucleotides are TGCGCCAGCAGCCAAAAGGGACAGGGGAATTCACCCCTCCACTTT. This translates into CASSQKGQGNSPLHF.

This chain connects TRBV5-1 to TRBJ1-6; D is undetermined. This CDR3 contains 13 residues. Germline loops: CDR1 SGHRS, CDR2 YFSETQ. Trimming took 0 bases from V and 6 from J, leaving 4 bases between them. CDR3 amino acids: CASSLATNSPLHF. As DNA, the CDR3 is TGCGCCAGCAGCTTGGCCACTAATTCACCCCTCCACTTT.

V is TRBV11-2 and J is TRBJ1-3; D is perhaps TRBD1 (5 bases). V lost 5 bases and J 9 bases, leaving 14 bases between the germline ends. Germline V CDR1 and CDR2: SGHAT, FQNNGV. The CDR3 extends over 13 amino acids. CDR3 sequence reads: CASSPPGGVTIYF. The CDR3 region has the DNA TGTGCCAGCAGCCCTCCCGGGGGGGTCACCATATATTTT.

The chain recombines TRBV5-4 with TRBJ1-3; the match to TRBD1 covers 10 bases. J gave up 4 bases and V 4 bases, and 5 bases lay outside the gene matches. Germline CDR1 is SGHNT and CDR2 is YYREEE (reference sequence). The CDR3 consists of 15 residues. The CDR3 nucleotides are TGTGCCAGCAGCCGGGACAGGGGACTGGGAAACACCATATATTTT. Its translation: CASSRDRGLGNTIYF.

V gene TRBV4-3 combines with J gene TRBJ2-7; 8 bases fit TRBD1. CDR3 length: 15 residues. Trimming took 3 bases from V and 4 from J; bases not matched to a gene: 8. Germline CDR1 LGHNA, CDR2 YSLEER. CDR3 sequence: CASSQYRGSNYEQYF. The CDR3 DNA reads as TGCGCCAGCAGCCAGTACAGGGGGTCTAATTACGAGCAGTACTTC.

This chain joins TRBV4-1 and TRBJ2-5; weak D call: TRBD1 (7 bases). Germline loops: CDR1 MGHRA, CDR2 YSYEKL. The V end was cut by 0 bases, the J end by 2 bases, with 19 bases between. This CDR3 is built from 18 residues. The DNA for the CDR3 is TGCGCCAGCAGCCAAGATGGAGGGGGCCAGGAGTTACAAGAGACCCAGTACTTC. It encodes CASSQDGGGQELQETQYF.

There are a few counts of this clone. The chain is built from TRBV5-1 and TRBJ2-1; 10 bases map to TRBD2. This CDR3 has 18 amino acids. V was pared by 4 bases and J by 3 bases, with 13 bases of the junction left unmatched. Germline V gene sequence: CDR1 SGHRS, CDR2 YFSETQ. CDR3 sequence: CASSPGWGSSGSYNEQFF. In nucleotides, the CDR3 is TGCGCCAGCAGCCCAGGGTGGGGGTCTAGCGGGAGCTACAATGAGCAGTTCTTC.

The chain is built from TRBV5-4 and TRBJ2-7; 8 bases line up with TRBD1. Germline values: CDR1 SGHNT, CDR2 YYREEE (reference sequence). The length of the CDR3 is 15 residues. V lost 4 bases, J lost 4 bases, and 10 bases stayed unmatched. CDR3 protein: CASSLRDRKIYEQYF. The CDR3 nucleotides are TGTGCCAGCAGCCTCCGGGACAGGAAAATTTACGAGCAGTACTTC.

V and J are TRBV19 and TRBJ2-5; a possible D gene is TRBD1 (7 bases). V lost 3 bases, J lost 5 bases, and 16 bases lay in between. Looked up from germline, CDR1 is LNHDA and CDR2 is SQIVND (reference sequence). The CDR3 is made up of 15 amino acids. The CDR3 DNA reads as TGTGCCAGTAGTATTTCGCCAGGGGGGATTGAGACCCAGTACTTC. Protein product: CASSISPGGIETQYF.